Below are 8 T cell receptor beta chains sequenced from a single sample in a study of blood T cell repertoires in COVID-19. The table came from immunoSEQ multiplex PCR; TCRdb's copy has only in-frame clones and leaves some out. The repertoire consists of about 410,000 clones, with roughly 88% occurring once and the leading ten covering about 0.63%. The sample was PBMCs or T cells enriched from blood (not recorded which). These receptors all come from a man aged 18 to 30 who had recovered from COVID-19.

This clone was found once. The J gene is TRBJ1-5, the V gene TRBV2, with D tentatively TRBD1 (5 bases). This CDR3 is built from 12 residues. Germline assignment: CDR1 SNHLY and CDR2 FYNNEI. With 2 bases removed from V and 11 bases from J, the gap between germline ends came to 10 bases. CDR3 sequence reads: CASSEQGVAQHF. In nucleotides, the CDR3 is TGTGCCAGCAGTGAACAAGGGGTGGCCCAGCATTTT.

The chain carries TRBV19 and TRBJ1-2; D is ambiguous. The CDR3 length is 16 residues. V was trimmed by 8 bases and J by 0 bases, leaving 19 bases between them. From germline, CDR1 is LNHDA and CDR2 SQIVND (reference sequence). As DNA, the CDR3 is TGTGCCAGTCGACCTGAGGGAGCACCAGCTAACTATGGCTACACCTTC. This translates into CASRPEGAPANYGYTF.

The chain employs TRBV5-8 and TRBJ1-2; 9 bases agree with TRBD1. After removal of 4 bases from V and 6 bases from J, the junction contained 7 bases not matched to a gene. CDR3 length: 14 residues. Germline assignment: CDR1 SGHTS and CDR2 YDEGEE. The CDR3 loop reads CASSRRDRVDGYTF. CDR3 sequence (DNA): TGTGCCAGCAGCCGCCGGGACAGGGTTGATGGCTACACCTTC.

The chain has TRBV11-2 and TRBJ1-5; a possible D gene is TRBD1 (6 bases). V shed 4 bases and J shed 7 bases, with 11 bases lying between them. Germline V gene data show CDR1 as SGHAT and CDR2 as FQNNGV. CDR3 size: 13 residues. For the CDR3, the DNA is TGTGCCAGCAGCTCCAGGGGTAACCAGCCCCAGCATTTT. This gives the protein CASSSRGNQPQHF.

The gene calls are TRBV15 and TRBJ1-6; 7 positions match TRBD1. V was clipped by 6 bases and J by 3 bases; unmatched bases: 8. This CDR3 has 16 residues. Germline lookup yields CDR1 LNHNV and CDR2 YYDKDF (reference sequence). CDR3 loop: CATRTGTLSYNSPLHF. The DNA of the CDR3 is TGTGCCACCAGGACAGGGACACTAAGCTATAATTCACCCCTCCACTTT.

The CDR3 DNA sequence: TGTGCCAGCAGCCAACAGGACAAGGATGAAAAACTGTTTTTT. As protein: CASSQQDKDEKLFF. The chain uses TRBV14 and TRBJ1-4, with D possibly being TRBD1 (5 bases). V was shortened by 2 bases and J by 6 bases, with 10 bases between the two germline ends. Germline-derived CDR1 and CDR2 are SGHDN and FVKESK. There are 14 residues in the CDR3. The full variable domain, its missing parts supplied by reference TRBV14 and TRBJ1-4, is EAGVTQFPSHSVIEKGQTVTLRCDPISGHDNLYWYRRVMGKEIKFLLHFVKESKQDESGMPNNRFLAERTGGTYSTLKVQPAELEDSGVYFCASSQQDKDEKLFFGSGTQLSVL.

The rearrangement joins TRBV5-1 to TRBJ2-3; no clear D. Deletions cut 0 bases from V and 0 bases from J, with 8 bases between. CDR1 and CDR2 from the germline V gene are SGHRS and YFSETQ. This CDR3 contains 15 residues. The CDR3 nucleotides are TGCGCCAGCAGCTTGGGGGCTTCTAGCACAGATACGCAGTATTTT. Translation gives CASSLGASSTDTQYF.

Ten or more counts support this clone. The rearrangement uses TRBV7-2 and TRBJ1-2; D remains unclear. Germline assignment: CDR1 SGHTA and CDR2 FQGNSA. This CDR3 is built from 15 residues. V lost 0 bases, J lost 0 bases, and 8 bases lay in between. Written as DNA, the CDR3 is TGTGCCAGCAGCTTAGCCGTAGGAGCTAACTATGGCTACACCTTC. Translated: CASSLAVGANYGYTF.